The text below deals with one TCR beta chain. What it binds is unknown. Sequenced by immunoSEQ multiplex PCR; TCRdb stores in-frame clones only, minus some. The table records about 73,000 clones, 80% of them present only once. The data belong to a study of T cell repertoires and HLA-DP antigens. General study results and limits: Clones undetected before culture averaged approximately 34% against one allele and roughly 53% against the other.

V was pared by 7 bases and J by 4 bases, with 16 bases between. There are 14 residues in the CDR3. Germline loops: CDR1 SNHLY, CDR2 FYNNEI. Sequencing was done on a sample of CD4+ T cells from PBMCs. The J gene is TRBJ1-1, the V gene TRBV2; no definite D call. This TCR was recovered from a man aged 55 to 69 in good health and CMV-seronegative. CDR3 nucleotides: TGTGCCAGCAAATGGAGGGAATCGGCCACTGAAGCTTTCTTT. It codes for CASKWRESATEAFF.